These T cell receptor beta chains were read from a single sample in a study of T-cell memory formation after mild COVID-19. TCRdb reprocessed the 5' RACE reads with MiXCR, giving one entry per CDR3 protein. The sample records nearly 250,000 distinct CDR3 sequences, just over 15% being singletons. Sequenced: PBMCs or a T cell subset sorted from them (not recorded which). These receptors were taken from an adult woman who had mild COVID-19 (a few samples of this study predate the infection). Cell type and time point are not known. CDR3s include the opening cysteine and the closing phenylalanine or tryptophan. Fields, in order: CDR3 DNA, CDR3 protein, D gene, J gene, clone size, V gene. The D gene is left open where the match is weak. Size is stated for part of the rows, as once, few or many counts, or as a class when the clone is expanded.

TGTGCCAGCAGCTCATTCCTCACAGATACGCAGTATTTT	CASSSFLTDTQYF	NA	TRBJ2-3	few	TRBV7-9
TGTGCCAGCTCACCCCCGCTTTCCTACAATGAGCAGTTCTTC	CASSPPLSYNEQFF	NA	TRBJ2-1	few	TRBV18
TGCGCCAGCAGCACCAGTTCCGGGGGCTGGGGCACAGATACGCAGTATTTT	CASSTSSGGWGTDTQYF	NA	TRBJ2-3	NA	TRBV5-1
TGTGCCAGCAGCTTGTACACAGCGGGGGGACCAGATACGCAGTATTTT	CASSLYTAGGPDTQYF	TRBD2	TRBJ2-3	few	TRBV5-6
TGTGCCACCAGTGACCCCTCGTCGCAGGGGCTGTCTAATAATGAGCAGTTCTTC	CATSDPSSQGLSNNEQFF	NA	TRBJ2-1	NA	TRBV24-1
TGCGCCAGCAGATCCTTGGACAGCCCTAAGACCCAGTACTTC	CASRSLDSPKTQYF	NA	TRBJ2-5	few	TRBV5-1
TGTGCCAGCAGCTCCCCCCCGCACTACTATAATGAGCAGTTCTTC	CASSSPPHYYNEQFF	NA	TRBJ2-1	NA	TRBV7-2
TGTGCCAGCAGCTTGCAGATGCTGCGGAACACTGAAGCTTTCTTT	CASSLQMLRNTEAFF	NA	TRBJ1-1	few	TRBV7-9
TGTGCCAGCAGCTCGCTGGGACATCCCTCCACAGATACGCAGTATTTT	CASSSLGHPSTDTQYF	NA	TRBJ2-3	few	TRBV5-6
TGTGCCAGCACCCCGGGACCAGCCGCAGGCGAGCAGTACTTC	CASTPGPAAGEQYF	NA	TRBJ2-7	few	TRBV7-2
TGTGCCAGCAGCCACCAGGGTATCACCGGGGAGCTGTTTTTT	CASSHQGITGELFF	NA	TRBJ2-2	NA	TRBV3-1
TGTGCCAGCAGCATGGGACACGGGAACACTGAAGCTTTCTTT	CASSMGHGNTEAFF	NA	TRBJ1-1	NA	TRBV12-3/TRBV12-4
TGTGCCAGCAGCCTAAAAGGACAGGGGAGAACTGAAGCTTTCTTT	CASSLKGQGRTEAFF	TRBD1	TRBJ1-1	few	TRBV7-9
TGTGCCAGCAGTGAAGCTGGTAAGCGATATGGCTACACCTTC	CASSEAGKRYGYTF	NA	TRBJ1-2	NA	TRBV2
TGTGCCAGCAGTTTTAGGGACTCAGGAAGGGCGCAGTATTTT	CASSFRDSGRAQYF	NA	TRBJ2-3	NA	TRBV12-3/TRBV12-4
TGTGCCAGCAGCCCAATAAGGCACAAGGATTACGAGCAGTACTTC	CASSPIRHKDYEQYF	NA	TRBJ2-7	many	TRBV11-2
TGTGCTAGCAGCTTCCGGACTAGCGGTTACGATGAGCAGTTCTTC	CASSFRTSGYDEQFF	TRBD2	TRBJ2-1	few	TRBV7-7
TGTGCCAGCTCCTCCCACCCGGGACAGGGTATTGCCGGGGAGCTGTTTTTT	CASSSHPGQGIAGELFF	TRBD1	TRBJ2-2	NA	TRBV18
TGTGCCAGCAGCTTGTACGGACTAGAGGACAATGAGCAGTTCTTC	CASSLYGLEDNEQFF	TRBD2	TRBJ2-1	NA	TRBV5-4
TGCAGTGCTAGAGACCCGACTAGCGGTTCTGGGACCCAGTACTTC	CSARDPTSGSGTQYF	TRBD2	TRBJ2-5	many	TRBV20-1
TGTGCCAGCAGTGGGACAGGGACGGATACGCAGTATTTT	CASSGTGTDTQYF	TRBD1	TRBJ2-3	few	TRBV6-1
TGTGCCAGCAGCCGGACAGAGAGCTCCTACGAGCAGTACTTC	CASSRTESSYEQYF	NA	TRBJ2-7	NA	TRBV2
TGTGCCAGCAGCTTAGACTTCCAGGGGAAGGGGCAGCCCCAGCATTTT	CASSLDFQGKGQPQHF	NA	TRBJ1-5	few	TRBV7-9
TGTGCCAGCAGCACGACAGAGCTTTTACGGTACGAGCAGTACTTC	CASSTTELLRYEQYF	NA	TRBJ2-7	NA	TRBV12-3/TRBV12-4
TGTGCCAGCAGCGTAGTGAGGGGCACTGAAGCTTTCTTT	CASSVVRGTEAFF	NA	TRBJ1-1	many	TRBV9
TGTGCCAGCAGTTACCGGGGGACCAATCAGCCCCAGCATTTT	CASSYRGTNQPQHF	NA	TRBJ1-5	few	TRBV6-5
TGTGCCAGACAAGACAAATTAAGCACAGATACGCAGTATTTT	CARQDKLSTDTQYF	NA	TRBJ2-3	NA	TRBV2
TGTGCCAGCAGCTTAACTGGTCGGGGGGGCAGAGATGAGCAGTTCTTC	CASSLTGRGGRDEQFF	TRBD2	TRBJ2-1	few	TRBV7-3
TGTGCCAGCAGGCAATGGGGGGACAACGACAATGAGCAGTTCTTC	CASRQWGDNDNEQFF	NA	TRBJ2-1	few	TRBV6-4
TGTGCCACCAGCACCCAGGGTTGGCTGGGATCCGATGGCTACACCTTC	CATSTQGWLGSDGYTF	NA	TRBJ1-2	NA	TRBV15
TGTGCCAGCAGTTTGTTTGGGAGGGCCAAGAATGAGCAGTTCTTC	CASSLFGRAKNEQFF	TRBD2	TRBJ2-1	NA	TRBV12-3/TRBV12-4
TGTGCCAGCAGGTCCTGGCGGTGGAGCACAGATACGCAGTATTTT	CASRSWRWSTDTQYF	NA	TRBJ2-3	few	TRBV2
TGTGCCACCAGTGAGCGACAGGGTGGGAGCAATCAGCCCCAGCATTTT	CATSERQGGSNQPQHF	TRBD1	TRBJ1-5	NA	TRBV24-1
TGTGCCAGCAGCCAAGATACGGCAGAATACAATCAGCCCCAGCATTTT	CASSQDTAEYNQPQHF	NA	TRBJ1-5	NA	TRBV3-1
TGTGCCACCAGCAGGGACCATACTAGCGGGAGTGTCAATGAGCAGTTCTTC	CATSRDHTSGSVNEQFF	TRBD2	TRBJ2-1	many	TRBV15
TGTGCCAGCAGCGGTTTGGGGGCTCCGCGGTACAATGAGCAGTTCTTC	CASSGLGAPRYNEQFF	NA	TRBJ2-1	many	TRBV12-3/TRBV12-4
TGTGCCAGCAGCTTGATAAAGAGCTCCTACGAGCAGTACTTC	CASSLIKSSYEQYF	NA	TRBJ2-7	NA	TRBV7-8
TGTGCCAGCAGCTTTGGGGAGACCTACGAGCAGTACTTC	CASSFGETYEQYF	NA	TRBJ2-7	NA	TRBV7-8
TGTGCCAGTAGTATGGGGAAGTGGGTGGATCCATTGGGCGGGGAGCTGTTTTTT	CASSMGKWVDPLGGELFF	NA	TRBJ2-2	NA	TRBV19
TGCAGTGCTAGTACTAGCGGGGGGTCCTACGAGCAGTACTTC	CSASTSGGSYEQYF	TRBD2	TRBJ2-7	NA	TRBV20-1
TGTGCCAGCAGTGAAGATGGCCTGGGCGCAGATACGCAGTATTTT	CASSEDGLGADTQYF	NA	TRBJ2-3	many	TRBV2
TGTGCCAGCAGCTTAACTGGGGGGTTTGGCTACACCTTC	CASSLTGGFGYTF	NA	TRBJ1-2	many	TRBV12-3/TRBV12-4
TGTGCCAGCAGCCGCCGGGGTGACGAGCAGTACTTC	CASSRRGDEQYF	NA	TRBJ2-7	few	TRBV7-9
TGCAGTGCTAGAGCGCGGGAGGGTCAAGAGACCCAGTACTTC	CSARAREGQETQYF	TRBD2	TRBJ2-5	few	TRBV20-1
TGTGCCAGCAGTCCCCGTCCGGGGTGGACTGAAGCTTTCTTT	CASSPRPGWTEAFF	NA	TRBJ1-1	NA	TRBV27
TGTGCCAGCAGTGAATACGGCACTGACTCCTACGAGCAGTACTTC	CASSEYGTDSYEQYF	NA	TRBJ2-7	NA	TRBV25-1
TGCGCCAGCAGCCAAGATATTCTCGATACGCAGTATTTT	CASSQDILDTQYF	NA	TRBJ2-3	many	TRBV4-3
TGCGCCAGCAGTGACGGGACTGTAAACACCGGGGAGCTGTTTTTT	CASSDGTVNTGELFF	NA	TRBJ2-2	few	TRBV10-2
TGCAGTGCTAGAGGTGGCCCCAAGGCGGATAGCAATCAGCCCCAGCATTTT	CSARGGPKADSNQPQHF	NA	TRBJ1-5	NA	TRBV20-1
TGTGCCACCAGTGTACCCGGGACTAGCGGGGTACTGACAGATACGCAGTATTTT	CATSVPGTSGVLTDTQYF	TRBD2	TRBJ2-3	many	TRBV24-1
TGCGCCAGCAGCCAACACCCCGCAGGCACAGATACGCAGTATTTT	CASSQHPAGTDTQYF	NA	TRBJ2-3	NA	TRBV4-3
TGCGCCAGCAGCCCGGGACAGGGTCCCACCGGGGAGCTGTTTTTT	CASSPGQGPTGELFF	TRBD1	TRBJ2-2	few	TRBV4-1
TGTGCCAGCAGTCCGACCAGTTACACTGAAGCTTTCTTT	CASSPTSYTEAFF	NA	TRBJ1-1	many	TRBV5-4
TGTGCCAGCAGCTCTAGCGGGGACATCTACGAGCAGTACTTC	CASSSSGDIYEQYF	TRBD2	TRBJ2-7	few	TRBV7-9
TGTGCCAGCAGTTTAAGCGTCAATCAAGAGACCCAGTACTTC	CASSLSVNQETQYF	NA	TRBJ2-5	few	TRBV12-3/TRBV12-4
TGTGCCACCAGCTCACCCTCCAGGGGTTTAAGCACAGATACGCAGTATTTT	CATSSPSRGLSTDTQYF	NA	TRBJ2-3	few	TRBV15
TGTGCCAGCAGTTTAGGAGGTGGGGCAGCACGGGGGACGCAGTATTTT	CASSLGGGAARGTQYF	NA	TRBJ2-3	many	TRBV12-3/TRBV12-4
TGTGCCACCAGTGATTTGAGGACAGACGAGCAGTACTTC	CATSDLRTDEQYF	NA	TRBJ2-7	once	TRBV24-1
TGTGCCAGCAGTGACCGGCTAGCGGGGACATGGGAAGAGACCCAGTACTTC	CASSDRLAGTWEETQYF	TRBD2	TRBJ2-5	NA	TRBV2
TGTGCCACCAGCAAAACGGGGAAAGAGACCCAGTACTTC	CATSKTGKETQYF	NA	TRBJ2-5	few	TRBV15